What follows are 21 T cell receptor beta chains derived from one specimen sequenced in a study of CD8 T cells in ankylosing spondylitis. Study results and limitations: One TCR beta motif, made up of eight highly homologous variants, appeared characteristic of ankylosing spondylitis blood.

The antigens of these receptors remain unknown. TCRdb passed the 5' RACE reads through MiXCR, listing each CDR3 protein once. The table has roughly 700,000 distinct CDR3 sequences, roughly 19% seen once. What was sequenced was blood, either unsorted or a sorted T cell fraction (not recorded which). Source of these receptors: a male donor with ankylosing spondylitis.

This clonotype was seen a handful of times. The chain links TRBV9 to TRBJ2-2; 8 bases agree with TRBD2. CDR1 SGDLS and CDR2 YYNGEE come from the germline V gene. This CDR3 comprises 16 residues. V gave up 4 bases and J gave up 0 bases; unmatched junction bases: 5. The CDR3 spells CASSLPGLANTGELFF. For the CDR3, the DNA is TGTGCCAGCAGCCTACCGGGACTAGCGAACACCGGGGAGCTGTTTTTT.

V and J are TRBV5-5 and TRBJ2-1; TRBD2 matches at 15 bases. The CDR3 spans 16 residues. The V and J ends lost 4 bases and 9 bases, in that order; junction bases with no gene match: 8. CDR1 and CDR2 from the germline V gene are SGHKS and YYEKEE (reference sequence). The CDR3 loop reads CASSQTRTSGGGEQFF. CDR3 nucleotide sequence: TGTGCCAGCAGCCAAACACGGACTAGCGGGGGGGGTGAGCAGTTCTTC.

In its sample, this clonotype was seen many times. The chain employs TRBV7-9 and TRBJ2-1; 10 positions agree with TRBD2. The V and J ends lost 5 bases and 0 bases, in that order; junction bases with no gene match: 4. The CDR3 runs 16 residues. The germline gives CDR1 SEHNR, CDR2 FQNEAQ (reference sequence). The CDR3 sequence is CASSTLAGGSYNEQFF. The CDR3 DNA reads as TGTGCCAGCAGCACCTTAGCGGGAGGCTCCTACAATGAGCAGTTCTTC.

This clonotype was picked up a small number of times. The chain is built from TRBV20-1 and TRBJ2-1; 8 bases fit TRBD2. The CDR3 covers 15 residues. The trim removed 3 bases at V and 6 bases at J, leaving 10 bases unmatched. CDR1 is DFQATT and CDR2 is SNEGSKA in the germline V gene (reference sequence). The CDR3 here is CSASSYGGLVNEQFF. For the CDR3, the DNA is TGCAGTGCTAGTTCATATGGGGGACTAGTCAATGAGCAGTTCTTC.

The chain combines TRBV29-1 with TRBJ2-2; D could derive from TRBD1 or TRBD2 (6 bases each). Germline V gene sequence: CDR1 SQVTM, CDR2 ANQGSEA. The V end was cut by 7 bases, the J end by 6 bases, with 18 bases between. This CDR3 has 14 residues. CDR3 nucleotide sequence: TGCAGCGGGCGGGGCACGAGGGGGGCCGGGGAGCTGTTTTTT. Its protein product is CSGRGTRGAGELFF.

This clonotype has a handful of counts. V is TRBV30 and J is TRBJ1-1; D is uncertain. The length of the CDR3 is 11 residues. Per the germline V gene, CDR1 is GTSNPN and CDR2 is SVGIG (reference sequence). The V and J ends lost 5 bases and 3 bases respectively, with 7 bases between them. The CDR3, as DNA: TGTGCCTGGCAAAGTGACACTGAAGCTTTCTTT. Its translation is CAWQSDTEAFF. Looking up the rest from reference TRBV30 and TRBJ1-1 gives the full variable domain: SQTIHQWPATLVQPVGSPLSLECTVEGTSNPNLYWYRQAAGRGLQLLFYSVGIGQISSEVPQNLSASRPQDRQFILSSKKLLLSDSGFYLCAWQSDTEAFFGQGTRLTVV.

This clonotype was counted a few times. The CDR3 nucleotides read TGTGCCATCAGTGAGAGGAGCACAGATACGCAGTATTTT. Translated, it gives CAISERSTDTQYF. This chain uses TRBV10-3 with TRBJ2-3, with D unclear. Trimming stripped 2 bases from V and 0 bases from J, with 3 bases between. The CDR3 consists of 13 residues. Germline CDR1 ENHRY, CDR2 SYGVKD.

The rearrangement uses TRBV7-3 and TRBJ1-6; D is unresolved. V was clipped by 5 bases and J by 7 bases, with 9 bases between them. CDR1 is SGHTA, CDR2 FQGTGA, per germline. This CDR3 has 13 amino acids. The CDR3 DNA sequence: TGTGCCAGCAGCGTCAAACAGAATTCACCCCTCCACTTT. As protein: CASSVKQNSPLHF.

This clonotype occurred a few times. V and J are TRBV12-3 or TRBV12-4 and TRBJ1-4, with 8 positions matching TRBD1. With 2 bases clipped from V and 8 bases from J, the junction kept 7 bases outside the gene matches. The CDR3 covers 15 residues. CDR3 protein: CASSLKGQAKEKLFF. The CDR3 DNA reads TGTGCCAGCAGTTTAAAGGGACAGGCAAAGGAAAAACTGTTTTTT.

This clonotype was detected a few times. The J gene is TRBJ1-1, the V gene TRBV7-2, with no clear D. Germline CDR1 is SGHTA and CDR2 is FQGNSA. Trimming removed 4 bases from V and 1 base from J, with 7 bases in between. This CDR3 has 13 amino acids. This chain's CDR3 is CASSSQRNTEAFF. The CDR3 nucleotides are TGTGCCAGCAGCTCTCAGAGGAACACTGAAGCTTTCTTT.

CDR3 region: CASGYYREDTQYF. For the CDR3, the DNA is TGTGCCAGCGGGTATTATCGGGAAGATACGCAGTATTTT. V and J are TRBV6-2 or TRBV6-3 and TRBJ2-3; TRBD2 might be the D (5 bases). This CDR3 has 13 amino acids. Germline V gene lookup returns CDR1 MNHEY and CDR2 SVGEGT. Trimming cost V 8 bases and J 5 bases, with 14 bases left between them.

The CDR3 loop is CASSITPGRRPNEKLFF. CDR3 in DNA: TGTGCCAGCAGCATTACACCCGGGAGGAGGCCTAATGAAAAACTGTTTTTT. The J gene is TRBJ1-4, the V gene TRBV7-2; unclear D gene. Deletions cut 5 bases from V and 3 bases from J, with 19 bases between. Germline V lookup: CDR1 SGHTA, CDR2 FQGNSA. This CDR3 has 17 amino acids.

This clonotype has more than one count but fewer than ten. The V gene is TRBV12-3 or TRBV12-4, the J gene TRBJ2-7; perhaps TRBD2 as D (6 bases). The V end was cut by 3 bases, the J end by 0 bases, with 12 bases between. The length of the CDR3 is 15 residues. CDR3 bases: TGTGCCAGCAGTTTGGGGGGTCTCTTCTCCTACGAGCAGTACTTC. Its translation: CASSLGGLFSYEQYF.

The chain links TRBV3-1 to TRBJ1-2; D may be TRBD1 (5 bases). CDR3 length equals 16 residues. CDR1 and CDR2 from the germline V gene are LGHDT and YNNKEL (reference sequence). V lost 0 bases and J lost 2, with 13 bases in between. The CDR3 reads CASSQDSAGMNYGYTF. CDR3 coding DNA: TGTGCCAGCAGCCAAGATAGCGCAGGGATGAACTATGGCTACACCTTC.

This clonotype has only a few counts. The chain employs TRBV30 and TRBJ2-7; 8 nucleotides line up with TRBD1. V was pared by 3 bases and J by 3 bases, with 4 bases of the junction left unmatched. Germline-derived CDR1 and CDR2 are GTSNPN and SVGIG (reference sequence). This CDR3 has 13 amino acids. The CDR3 nucleotides read TGTGCCTGGAGGGGACAGGATCTCTACGAGCAGTACTTC. The encoded protein is CAWRGQDLYEQYF.

The chain couples TRBV5-4 to TRBJ2-5; 8 positions agree with TRBD2. The junction had 9 bases not matched to a gene; V was cut back by 4 bases and J by 4 bases. The CDR3 extends over 15 amino acids. The germline V gene has CDR1 SGHNT and CDR2 YYREEE (reference sequence). The CDR3 nucleotides read TGTGCCAGCAGCCGCTGGGGACTAGAGATAGAGACCCAGTACTTC. Residues: CASSRWGLEIETQYF.

This clonotype was picked up a small number of times. This chain links TRBV7-2 with TRBJ1-5; possible D gene TRBD1, 6 bases. Germline V gene data show CDR1 as SGHTA and CDR2 as FQGNSA. The CDR3 extends over 15 amino acids. Trimming cost V 2 bases and J 4 bases, with 12 bases left between them. The CDR3 region has the DNA TGTGCCAGCAGCTTAACAGGACAGCCAAATCAGCCCCAGCATTTT. Residues: CASSLTGQPNQPQHF.

There are a few counts of this clonotype. The chain has TRBV12-3 or TRBV12-4 and TRBJ1-2; 7 positions match TRBD1. J was trimmed by 4 bases and V by 6 bases; bases with no gene match: 8. This CDR3 has 14 residues. CDR3 amino acids: CASSTLEGAYGYTF. CDR3 DNA: TGTGCCAGCAGCACCCTGGAGGGGGCCTATGGCTACACCTTC.

This chain links TRBV20-1 with TRBJ2-1; the D call may be TRBD1 or TRBD2 (5 bases each). The CDR3 contains 14 residues. CDR1 and CDR2 (germline): DFQATT, SNEGSKA (reference sequence). Deletions cut 4 bases from V and 12 bases from J, with 22 bases between. The CDR3 region is CSAITGPLNLGQFF. CDR3 nucleotide sequence: TGCAGTGCTATAACGGGACCTCTAAATCTTGGGCAGTTCTTC.

This sequence joins TRBV5-1 and TRBJ2-3; TRBD2 aligns across 8 bases. The germline V gene has CDR1 SGHRS and CDR2 YFSETQ. The CDR3 sequence is 17 residues long. After removal of 2 bases from V and 5 bases from J, the junction contained 13 bases not matched to a gene. CDR3 coding DNA: TGCGCCAGCAGCTTAACAACTAGCGGCCTATTGGGAGATACGCAGTATTTT. It specifies CASSLTTSGLLGDTQYF. The complete variable domain, with remaining parts taken from reference TRBV5-1 and TRBJ2-3, reads KAGVTQTPRYLIKTRGQQVTLSCSPISGHRSVSWYQQTPGQGLQFLFEYFSETQRNKGNFPGRFSGRQFSNSRSEMNVSTLELGDSALYLCASSLTTSGLLGDTQYFGPGTRLTVL.

In its sample, this clonotype was seen a few times. The V and J genes are TRBV20-1 and TRBJ1-2, with a tentative D call TRBD1 (6 bases). The V gene lost 0 bases and the J gene lost 6 bases, with 14 bases spanning the gap. Germline assignment: CDR1 DFQATT and CDR2 SNEGSKA (reference sequence). The CDR3 runs to 14 residues. The CDR3 here is CSARDTGTFHGYTF. CDR3 sequence (DNA): TGCAGTGCTAGAGATACCGGGACATTCCATGGCTACACCTTC.